A selection of T cell receptor beta chains follows, all from one sample in a study of T-cell memory formation after mild COVID-19. MiXCR, run by TCRdb on the 5' RACE reads, gives a single entry per CDR3 protein. This table holds a few hundred thousand distinct CDR3 sequences, roughly 16% found once. Material for sequencing was PBMCs or a T cell subset sorted from them (not recorded which). The receptors originated from a man in his late teens or twenties who had mild COVID-19 (a few samples of this study predate the infection). Cell type and time point are not known. Each CDR3 is given with its conserved first and last residue. D genes are given only for firm matches. For some rows the clone size is stated as once, few or many, or as a class when expanded; others skip it.

v_call,d_call,j_call,clone_size,cdr3_nt,cdr3_aa
TRBV10-3,-,TRBJ1-1,-,TGTGCCATCAGTGCATCAGGGAGCACTGAAGCTTTCTTT,CAISASGSTEAFF
TRBV18,-,TRBJ1-1,-,TGTGCCAGCTCACCGGAACAGGACACTGAAGCTTTCTTT,CASSPEQDTEAFF
TRBV20-1,-,TRBJ1-1,-,TGCAGTGCTAGAGAAAGGGGTCTTGGCACTGAAGCTTTCTTT,CSARERGLGTEAFF
TRBV9,-,TRBJ2-7,-,TGTGCCAGCAGCGTAGATTTGGGTTCCTACGAGCAGTACTTC,CASSVDLGSYEQYF
TRBV24-1,-,TRBJ1-2,few,TGTGCCACCAGTGATTCCAGCCCGGGGGCGTTAGGCTACACCTTC,CATSDSSPGALGYTF
TRBV12-3/TRBV12-4,-,TRBJ2-6,-,TGTGCCAGCAGAGGCTGGAGACCGAGCTCTGGGGCCAACGTCCTGACTTTC,CASRGWRPSSGANVLTF
TRBV4-2,-,TRBJ2-5,many,TGTGCCAGCAGCCAAGATCGGGAGACCCAGTACTTC,CASSQDRETQYF
TRBV25-1,-,TRBJ2-2,few,TGTGCCAGCAGTGAGGTTTTGTTCACCGGGGAGCTGTTTTTT,CASSEVLFTGELFF
TRBV9,-,TRBJ2-2,-,TGTGCCAGCAGCGTAGAAGGACTGGGGACCACCGGGGAGCTGTTTTTT,CASSVEGLGTTGELFF
TRBV16,-,TRBJ1-1,few,TGTGCCAGCAGCCTACAGATCCGCGGGAACACTGAAGCTTTCTTT,CASSLQIRGNTEAFF
TRBV2,-,TRBJ2-3,-,TGTGCCAGCAGTAGGTATACCGAGGCAGATACGCAGTATTTT,CASSRYTEADTQYF
TRBV4-3,TRBD1,TRBJ1-6,few,TGCGCCAGCAGCCATAGCTCCGGGACAGGGGCGCGGAATTCACCCCTCCACTTT,CASSHSSGTGARNSPLHF
TRBV7-9,-,TRBJ1-6,few,TGTGCCAGCAGCTTAGCAACAAGCAATTCACCCCTCCACTTT,CASSLATSNSPLHF
TRBV7-9,TRBD2,TRBJ2-1,once,TGTGCCAGCAGCCCACCCCGAAGCGGGGGCCTTCACAATGAGCAGTTCTTC,CASSPPRSGGLHNEQFF
TRBV20-1,-,TRBJ1-1,few,TGCAGTGCTAGAGTAAACCAGCGGTTGAACACTGAAGCTTTCTTT,CSARVNQRLNTEAFF
TRBV11-2,-,TRBJ1-2,few,TGTGCCAGCAGCTTAATCTCAGACGGAGGCTACACCTTC,CASSLISDGGYTF
TRBV7-8,TRBD2,TRBJ2-1,-,TGTGCCAGCAGCGAGACTAGCGGGGGGACCTACAATGAGCAGTTCTTC,CASSETSGGTYNEQFF
TRBV11-2,TRBD2,TRBJ2-2,many,TGTGCCAGCAGCCTCAGCGGGGGGAACACCGGGGAGCTGTTTTTT,CASSLSGGNTGELFF
TRBV7-9,-,TRBJ1-1,-,TGTGCCAGCAAGTCGGGGCCCATGGCGAACACTGAAGCTTTCTTT,CASKSGPMANTEAFF
TRBV7-3,TRBD2,TRBJ2-1,-,TGTGCCAGCAGCACTAGCGGGGGGAGCAATGAGCAGTTCTTC,CASSTSGGSNEQFF
TRBV5-1,-,TRBJ2-5,few,TGCGCCAGCAGCTTTCGAGGGGGGTCGGGAGAGACCCAGTACTTC,CASSFRGGSGETQYF
TRBV5-1,TRBD1,TRBJ1-3,-,TGCGCCAGCAGCCCGGACAGGGACTCTGGAAACACCATATATTTT,CASSPDRDSGNTIYF
TRBV4-2,-,TRBJ1-2,-,TGTGCCAGCAGCCAAGTAAGAACGGAGGGGTATGGCTACACCTTC,CASSQVRTEGYGYTF
TRBV11-1,TRBD2,TRBJ2-6,once,TGTGCCAGCAGCTCAGGACTAGCGGGGCAGTCTGGGGCCAACGTCCTGACTTTC,CASSSGLAGQSGANVLTF
TRBV7-3,TRBD2,TRBJ2-3,many,TGTGCCAGCAGCCCTCGGGGGGGGGCTGGAGGAGATACGCAGTATTTT,CASSPRGGAGGDTQYF
TRBV4-1,TRBD2,TRBJ2-5,-,TGCGCCAGCAGCCAAAGACTAGCGGAGTACCAAGAGACCCAGTACTTC,CASSQRLAEYQETQYF
TRBV12-3/TRBV12-4,-,TRBJ1-2,-,TGTGCCAGCAGCAACCCCGCCAGCGGTGGCTACACCTTC,CASSNPASGGYTF
TRBV19,-,TRBJ1-5,-,TGTGCCAGCTCAATTTGGCAGGGACTCAATCAGCCCCAGCATTTT,CASSIWQGLNQPQHF
TRBV29-1,-,TRBJ2-7,many,TGCAGCGTTGCGCCAGGGATCAACTACGAGCAGTACTTC,CSVAPGINYEQYF
TRBV2,-,TRBJ1-3,few,TGTGCCAGCCGAGCTGGAAACACCATATATTTT,CASRAGNTIYF
TRBV6-1,-,TRBJ2-6,-,TGTGCCAGCAGTGAATTCTCTGGGGCCAACGTCCTGACTTTC,CASSEFSGANVLTF
TRBV18,-,TRBJ1-1,-,TGTGCCAGCTCATCCAGACACTTTCTTTATAAGGTGGCTCCTGAAGCTTTCTTT,CASSSRHFLYKVAPEAFF
TRBV7-9,-,TRBJ1-2,-,TGTGCCAGCAGCTTGGGCCCCGAGACTATGGGCTACACCTTC,CASSLGPETMGYTF
TRBV6-2/TRBV6-3,-,TRBJ1-5,few,TGTGCCAGCAGTTACTGGCCCGCGGCCCAGGGAGGACAAACCCATCTGTTT,CASSYWPAAQGGQTHLF
TRBV5-6,-,TRBJ1-5,few,TGTGCCAGCAGCTTTCCTTGGGGCAATCAGCCCCAGCATTTT,CASSFPWGNQPQHF
TRBV10-3,-,TRBJ2-5,-,TGTGCCATCAGGGGGGTGGAAGGGGAGACCCAGTACTTC,CAIRGVEGETQYF
TRBV4-1,-,TRBJ1-4,-,TGCGCCAGCAGCCAAGTTCAGGAAGATGAAAAACTGTTTTTT,CASSQVQEDEKLFF
TRBV3-1,TRBD2,TRBJ2-1,-,TGTGCCAGCAGCCAAGTAGGGACTAGGAGTCTTGAGCAGTTCTTC,CASSQVGTRSLEQFF
TRBV7-9,-,TRBJ1-2,many,TGTGCCAGCAGCTCGGACTTCTATGGCTACACCTTC,CASSSDFYGYTF
TRBV7-9,-,TRBJ2-1,few,TGTGCCAGCAGCTTATCGTCTGGGGGGTCCTACAATGAGCAGTTCTTC,CASSLSSGGSYNEQFF
TRBV12-3/TRBV12-4,TRBD1,TRBJ1-2,once,TGTGCCAGCAGAAGCACGGGACAGGGATCCGGCTACACCTTC,CASRSTGQGSGYTF
TRBV9,TRBD1,TRBJ1-6,few,TGTGCCAGCAGCGGGACAGGGTTCACACCCCTCCACTTT,CASSGTGFTPLHF
TRBV18,TRBD1,TRBJ1-5,-,TGTGCCAGCTCATTACCGGACAGGCCTCAGCCCCAGCATTTT,CASSLPDRPQPQHF
TRBV9,-,TRBJ1-6,-,TGTGCCAGCAGCGTACGACAATATAATTCACCCCTCCACTTT,CASSVRQYNSPLHF
TRBV28,TRBD1,TRBJ1-2,-,TGTGCCAGCAGTTTAGGACAGGGGGATCTCTATGGCTACACCTTC,CASSLGQGDLYGYTF